Listed below are T cell receptor beta chains from one sample, sequenced in a study of T cell responses to AZD1222 COVID-19 vaccine. Clones were sequenced by immunoSEQ multiplex PCR, and TCRdb holds only the in-frame ones, with some missing. Of about 160,000 clones detected, 91% appear once; the ten largest clones hold about 4.2%. Material: peripheral blood, obtained on day 0 of AZD1222 vaccination. These receptors all come from an adult in good health. Both conserved end residues are part of each CDR3.

>TRBV28|TRBJ2-7
CASTPFVESYEQYF
>TRBV11-3|TRBJ1-1
CASSRDREDEAFF
>TRBV5-6|TRBJ1-4
CASSSGSSNILFF
>TRBV18|TRBJ1-1
CASSPAPGANTEAFF
>TRBV7-2|TRBJ2-7
CASSLQLDKTYEQYF
>TRBV2|TRBJ2-3
CASSEGAASDTQYF
>TRBV11-3|TRBJ1-5
CASSLNGGQPQHF
>TRBV4-1|TRBJ2-7
CASSQTSGTDEHEQYF
>TRBV5-5|TRBJ2-7
CASSLELSYEQYF
>TRBV27|TRBJ1-3
CASSSGNTIYF
>TRBV2|TRBJ1-2
CASSDWDRGVDGYGYTF
>TRBV11-3|TRBJ2-1
CASSLDGREGMDEQFF
>TRBV28|TRBJ1-3
CASRPGQKNTIYF
>TRBV5-1|TRBJ1-1
CASSLVAGINTEAFF
>TRBV4-2|TRBJ1-2
CASSHPGQKYGYTF
>TRBV7-6|TRBJ1-6
CASSPLQGRNSPLHF
>TRBV28|TRBJ1-5
CASSPRDVRGQPQHF
>TRBV7-9|TRBJ2-1
CASSFSGRDNEQFF
>TRBV5-1|TRBJ1-2
CASSFDGTYGYTF
>TRBV19|TRBJ2-2
CASSIGRGARNTGELFF
>TRBV7-2|TRBJ1-5
CASSWGQAQPQHF
>TRBV19|TRBJ2-1
CASSIGRDRLYNEQFF
>TRBV15|TRBJ1-4
CATSRDLGATNEKLFF
>TRBV12-5|TRBJ2-1
CASGLGGAYNEQFF
>TRBV5-5|TRBJ2-7
CASSSLEVEQYF
>TRBV9|TRBJ1-2
CASSVASQRQGGGYTF
>TRBV18|TRBJ1-2
CASSPIERANYGYTF
>TRBV28|TRBJ1-2
CASSVQGAKDYGYTF
>TRBV30|TRBJ2-3
CAWRDSPKGDTQYF
>TRBV5-1|TRBJ2-7
CASSPLAGPAYEQYF
>TRBV27|TRBJ2-1
CASSLGRRDRHFF
>TRBV7-9|TRBJ2-7
CASSLVVGYEQYF
>TRBV3-1/TRBV3-2|TRBJ2-7
CASSLTDGADYEQYF
>TRBV6-4|TRBJ2-4
CASGSGVAKNIQYF
>TRBV2|TRBJ2-5
CASSAENKETQYF
>TRBV18|TRBJ2-1
CASSPQGGNEQFF
>TRBV27|TRBJ2-1
CASSSQGYSEQFF
>TRBV7-3|TRBJ1-2
CASSLTRRDGTNYGYTF
>TRBV7-3|TRBJ2-2
CASSLMSGGLAGVGELFF
>TRBV6-6|TRBJ2-7
CASIERQGVLYEQYF
>TRBV6-1|TRBJ2-5
CASSEVREGGTQYF
>TRBV30|TRBJ1-6
CAWSVSVFLHF
>TRBV2|TRBJ2-1
CASKRLVVEQFF
>TRBV2|TRBJ2-5
CASSRDPQETQYF
>TRBV5-6|TRBJ1-2
CASSLGQRNYGYTF
>TRBV29-1|TRBJ2-7
CSVRDSTYEQYF
>TRBV7-9|TRBJ2-7
CASSLAGVFYEQYF
>TRBV5-8|TRBJ2-1
CASSFRGSPSLYNEQFF
>TRBV12-2|TRBJ1-3
CASRPGQGPVSGNTIYF
>TRBV2|TRBJ1-5
CASRAGGASNQPQHF
>TRBV28|TRBJ1-2
CASSLRVNGYTF
>TRBV10-1|TRBJ2-5
CASSASAQETQYF
>TRBV14|TRBJ2-7
CASSQKGQGWYEQYF
>TRBV4-1|TRBJ1-4
CASSLLTGRVTNEKLFF
>TRBV7-6|TRBJ2-7
CASSSELYEQYF
>TRBV3-1/TRBV3-2|TRBJ2-5
CASSQDTSGRGETQYF
>TRBV7-9|TRBJ2-1
CASSLHGAEQFF